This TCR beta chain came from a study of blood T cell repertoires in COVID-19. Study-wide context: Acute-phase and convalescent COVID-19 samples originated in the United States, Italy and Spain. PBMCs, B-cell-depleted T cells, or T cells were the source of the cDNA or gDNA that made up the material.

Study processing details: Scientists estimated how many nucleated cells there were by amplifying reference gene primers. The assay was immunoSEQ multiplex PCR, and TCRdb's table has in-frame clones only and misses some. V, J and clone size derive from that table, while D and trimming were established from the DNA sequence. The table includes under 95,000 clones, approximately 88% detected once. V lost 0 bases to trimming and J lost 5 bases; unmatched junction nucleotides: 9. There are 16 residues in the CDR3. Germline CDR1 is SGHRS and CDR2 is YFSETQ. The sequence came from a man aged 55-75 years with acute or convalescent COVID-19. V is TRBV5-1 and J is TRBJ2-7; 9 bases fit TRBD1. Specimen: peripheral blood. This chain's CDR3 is CASSLDERGTGNEQYF. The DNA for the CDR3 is TGCGCCAGCAGCTTGGACGAAAGGGGGACAGGGAACGAGCAGTACTTC.